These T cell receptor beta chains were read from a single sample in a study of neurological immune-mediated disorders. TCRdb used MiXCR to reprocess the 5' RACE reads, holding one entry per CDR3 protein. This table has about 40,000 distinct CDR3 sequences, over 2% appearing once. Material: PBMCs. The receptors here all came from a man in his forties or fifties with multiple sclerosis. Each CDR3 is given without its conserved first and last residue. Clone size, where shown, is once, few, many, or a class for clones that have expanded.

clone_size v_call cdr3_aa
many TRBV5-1 ASKGYSYEQY
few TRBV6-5 ASRRRGTEAF
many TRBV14 ASSQDASSYNEQF
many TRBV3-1 ASRRDPNNEQF
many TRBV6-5 ASSYRLEADTQY
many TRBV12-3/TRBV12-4 ASSFTGGNQPQH
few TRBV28 ASRWGGNYGYT
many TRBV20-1 SAPYPTGTETQY
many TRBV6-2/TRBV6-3 ASRPTPRDTPLQPQH
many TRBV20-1 SARGDREAF
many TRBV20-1 SASLDRNYGYT
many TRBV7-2 ASSRQGLSEAF
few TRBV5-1 ASSSEGVSSYNEQF
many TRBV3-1 ASSQGTSGTDTQY
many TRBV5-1 ASTKGRTDTQY
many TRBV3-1 ASSGTSSYQETQY
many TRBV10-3 AISGQGGYEQY
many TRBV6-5 ASSRGADYGYT
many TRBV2 ASGPGQGAYEQY
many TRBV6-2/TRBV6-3 ASSYLGTTGELF
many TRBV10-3 AIMTDSYEQY
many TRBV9 ASSPLGPGEYGYT
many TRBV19 ASIFTANTGELF
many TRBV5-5 ASSSQRGNQPQH
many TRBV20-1 SAKGEYQETQY
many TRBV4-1 ASSQIDRSEAF
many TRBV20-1 SARPYRYGYT
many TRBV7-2 ASSLAGTGGYNEQF
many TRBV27 ASSLSALNTEAF
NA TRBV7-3 ASSLAPGHGENGYT
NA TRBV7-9 ASSLSGESNQPQN
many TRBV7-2 ASSIQGADSPLH
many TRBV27 ASSLWTASTDTQY
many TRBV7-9 ASSATSGGALNTQY
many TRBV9 ASSVGEGVTDTQY